The clone carrying this TCR beta chain was observed a few times. Antigen specificity is unknown. The sample belongs to a study of T cells in Graves' hyperthyroidism and ophthalmopathy. General study points: Peripheral blood also featured most of the thyroid clonotypes expanded above 0.001.

Ophthalmopathy cases met thresholds of Clinical Activity Score at least 3, NOSPECS grade at least 4 and duration under 3 months. This CDR3 has 13 residues. V gave up 6 bases and J gave up 1 base, with 9 bases separating them. The germline CDR1 and CDR2 sequences are MDHEN and SYDVKM. RNA transcripts yielded amplified TCR beta CDR3 regions. An initial round of RT-PCR targeting the TCR CDR3 relied on the HTBI primer set. One entry per CDR3 protein, called by TCRdb with MiXCR from the multiplex PCR reads. Altogether 490,000 or so distinct CDR3 sequences are present, 20% to 25% being singletons, with the ten largest covering around 47%.

The chain employs TRBV28 and TRBJ1-2; D not certain. This clonotype was sampled from a woman in her 70s with Graves' ophthalmopathy. The material sequenced was blood. For the CDR3, the DNA is TGTGCCAGCAGGAGGGAACATAACTATGGCTACACCTTC. Its translation is CASRREHNYGYTF.